The clone carrying this T cell receptor beta chain was seen a handful of times. Its antigen is unknown. Per germline, CDR1 SNHLY and CDR2 FYNNEI. The V gene lost 3 bases and the J gene lost 8 bases, with 16 bases spanning the gap. The CDR3 is 14 amino acids. Isolating PBMCs gave at least 7 million of these cells per sample. This entry comes from a study of blood T cells in healthy people across ages. Study-wide results and limits: The study found TCR beta diversity correlated strongly with naive T cell percentage. Diversity was higher, and naive CD4+ cells more numerous, in long-lived donors than in aged donors. Unsorted PBMCs ruled out conclusive naive versus antigen-experienced comparison.

A second about 6 to 12 cycle PCR used barcoded and J-beta primers. TCRdb analysed the 5' RACE reads with MiXCR anew, one entry per CDR3 protein. Among some 900,000 distinct CDR3 sequences listed, under 50% were seen once. The genes are TRBV2 and TRBJ1-2; D is unclear. Sequenced sample: blood. This receptor was obtained from a man aged 30-40 years in good health. The CDR3, as DNA: TGTGCCAGCAGTGACGACACGGGAGTGAGGGGCTACACCTTC. Protein sequence: CASSDDTGVRGYTF.